The T cell receptor beta chain described here comes from a study of blood T cells in healthy people across ages. V shed 1 base and J shed 0 bases, with 8 bases lying between them. CDR1 is SGHKS, CDR2 YYEKEE, per germline (reference sequence). The CDR3 is made up of 15 amino acids. Researchers isolated at least 6 million PBMCs per sample. Next came a second PCR, run for about 6 to 12 cycles, which used a sample-barcoded 5' primer along with a J-beta primer mix. In TCRdb, the 5' RACE reads were re-called with MiXCR into one record per CDR3 protein. The data contain some 1,800,000 distinct CDR3 sequences, roughly 43% of them seen just once; the ten biggest clones take up around 23%.

This TCR was recovered from a human donor in good health. The chain links TRBV5-5 to TRBJ2-4; D gene unclear. Material for sequencing was blood. Here the CDR3 DNA reads TGTGCCAGCAGCTTGTCCGTACTAGCCAAAAACATTCAGTACTTC. Amino acid sequence: CASSLSVLAKNIQYF.